The 20 T cell receptor beta chains presented below share a single source sample, sequenced in a study of blood T cell repertoires in COVID-19. The repertoire was sequenced with immunoSEQ multiplex PCR; TCRdb's copy has only in-frame clones and lacks some. The table lists around 370,000 clones, about 89% of them singletons. The sequenced material came from peripheral blood. These TCRs come from a woman aged 50 to 60 with COVID-19, enrolled during active disease.

This clone has only one observation. J is TRBJ2-1 and V is TRBV30; D unresolved. Looked up from germline, CDR1 is GTSNPN and CDR2 is SVGIG (reference sequence). V shed 3 bases and J shed 6 bases, with 3 bases lying between them. The CDR3 sequence is 10 residues long. The DNA of the CDR3 is TGTGCCTGGAGCCGCAATGAGCAGTTCTTC. Its protein product is CAWSRNEQFF.

The chain uses TRBV19 and TRBJ2-1; TRBD1 agrees at 10 bases. This CDR3 spans 17 amino acids. Germline V gene data show CDR1 as LNHDA and CDR2 as SQIVND (reference sequence). V was clipped by 2 bases and J by 4 bases; unmatched bases: 8. CDR3 DNA sequence: TGTGCCAGTAGTATACAGACAGGGGGCGGAGGATACAATGAGCAGTTCTTC. Its protein is CASSIQTGGGGYNEQFF.

The V call is TRBV15, the J call TRBJ2-7; no reliable D call. The CDR3 contains 12 residues. Germline CDR1 and CDR2: LNHNV and YYDKDF (reference sequence). V was cut by 0 bases and J by 9 bases, with 9 bases left in between. The CDR3 DNA follows: TGTGCCACCAGCAGAGACAGTCAGCGGCAGTACTTC. It specifies CATSRDSQRQYF.

This clone has a single count. The V and J genes are TRBV3-1 (or the pseudogene TRBV3-2) and TRBJ2-6; D call uncertain. V lost 0 bases, J lost 0 bases, and 9 bases lay in between. CDR1 and CDR2 from the germline V gene are LGHDT and YNNKEL (reference sequence). This CDR3 has 17 amino acids. The CDR3 spells CASSQDRQVSGANVLTF. The CDR3 coding sequence is TGTGCCAGCAGCCAAGATCGGCAGGTCTCTGGGGCCAACGTCCTGACTTTC.

This chain connects TRBV6-6 to TRBJ1-2; D ambiguous. V was pared by 5 bases and J by 8 bases, with 6 bases between. Germline CDR1 reads MNHNY; CDR2 reads SVGAGI (reference sequence). The CDR3 contains 10 residues. The CDR3 region is CASSNGGYTF. The CDR3 nucleotides read TGTGCCAGCAGTAACGGGGGCTACACCTTC.

This chain connects TRBV6-2 or TRBV6-3 to TRBJ2-5; TRBD2 aligns across 11 bases. In germline, CDR1 is MNHEY, CDR2 SVGEGT. This CDR3 is built from 15 residues. J gave up 3 bases and V 5 bases, and 5 bases lay outside the gene matches. This chain's CDR3 is CASSTGTSGKETQYF. The CDR3 DNA follows: TGTGCCAGCAGTACTGGGACTAGCGGAAAAGAGACCCAGTACTTC.

The rearrangement links TRBV18 to TRBJ2-1, with D unresolved. V dropped 2 bases and J dropped 8 bases, with 10 bases sitting between them. Germline CDR1 is KGHSH and CDR2 is LQKENI. The CDR3 consists of 13 residues. The CDR3 spells CASSPGVRDEQFF. The DNA of the CDR3 is TGTGCCAGCTCACCAGGTGTCCGGGATGAGCAGTTCTTC.

This chain uses TRBV12-3 or TRBV12-4 with TRBJ1-1; 7 bases line up with TRBD1. The junction had 6 bases not matched to a gene; V was cut back by 6 bases and J by 5 bases. CDR3 length equals 13 residues. The CDR3 bases are TGTGCCAGCAGCCACTACAGGGGAACTGAAGCTTTCTTT. As protein: CASSHYRGTEAFF.

The rearrangement joins TRBV4-1 to TRBJ1-3; D call uncertain. From germline, CDR1 is MGHRA and CDR2 YSYEKL. V was pared by 0 bases and J by 3 bases, with 6 bases between. The CDR3 runs 14 residues. The CDR3 nucleotides are TGCGCCAGCAGCCAAGATTTCGGTGGAAACACCATATATTTT. This translates into CASSQDFGGNTIYF.

This chain joins TRBV13 and TRBJ2-1; 7 bases agree with TRBD2. This CDR3 spans 16 amino acids. With V trimmed by 5 bases and J by 5 bases, 12 bases remained unmatched. In germline, CDR1 is PRHDT, CDR2 FYEKMQ (reference sequence). Here the CDR3 reads CASSGLGLIKHNEQFF. In nucleotides, the CDR3 is TGTGCCAGCAGCGGACTGGGACTAATTAAACACAATGAGCAGTTCTTC.

This clone appeared a single time. The rearrangement uses TRBV24-1 and TRBJ2-3; 9 nucleotides align to TRBD1. The germline V gene encodes CDR1 KGHDR and CDR2 SFDVKD. The CDR3 covers 15 residues. Trimming cost V 5 bases and J 4 bases; bases outside gene matches: 6. CDR3 amino acids: CATSATGGYADTQYF. CDR3 nucleotide sequence: TGTGCCACCAGTGCGACAGGGGGTTATGCAGATACGCAGTATTTT.

The rearrangement links TRBV7-2 to TRBJ1-6; 10 bases are a match to TRBD1. From germline, CDR1 is SGHTA and CDR2 FQGNSA. V lost 1 base to trimming and J lost 7 bases; unmatched junction nucleotides: 7. The CDR3 has 17 amino acids. The CDR3 DNA reads TGTGCCAGCAGCTTAGAAAGGGGGACAGGGGACAATTCACCCCTCCACTTT. Amino acids: CASSLERGTGDNSPLHF.

V and J are TRBV19 and TRBJ2-1; TRBD1 might be the D (5 bases). V lost 9 bases, J lost 9 bases, and 21 bases lay in between. The germline V gene encodes CDR1 LNHDA and CDR2 SQIVND (reference sequence). The CDR3 length is 14 residues. The CDR3: CASHGHGDTSEQFF. CDR3 in DNA: TGTGCCAGCCACGGACATGGGGATACGAGTGAGCAGTTCTTC. Full variable domain (rest looked up from reference TRBV19 and TRBJ2-1): DGGITQSPKYLFRKEGQNVTLSCEQNLNHDAMYWYRQDPGQGLRLIYYSQIVNDFQKGDIAEGYSVSREKKESFPLTVTSAQKNPTAFYLCASHGHGDTSEQFFGPGTRLTVL.

This sequence joins TRBV6-5 and TRBJ2-4, with D possibly matching TRBD2 (6 bases). Trimming stripped 5 bases from V and 0 bases from J, with 11 bases between. The CDR3 sequence is 15 residues long. Germline loops: CDR1 MNHEY, CDR2 SVGAGI. CDR3 sequence: CASSISGGAKNIQYF. CDR3 coding DNA: TGTGCCAGCAGTATTAGCGGAGGAGCCAAAAACATTCAGTACTTC.

This chain joins TRBV3-1 (or the pseudogene TRBV3-2) and TRBJ2-7; 10 bases line up with TRBD2. The germline V gene has CDR1 LGHDT and CDR2 YNNKEL (reference sequence). With V trimmed by 6 bases and J by 2 bases, 4 bases remained unmatched. The CDR3 has 14 amino acids. CDR3 amino acids: CASSLAGGTYEQYF. The CDR3 coding sequence is TGTGCCAGCAGTTTAGCGGGGGGAACCTACGAGCAGTACTTC.

This chain joins TRBV5-1 and TRBJ1-3, with D tentatively TRBD1 (5 bases). The germline V gene has CDR1 SGHRS and CDR2 YFSETQ. Deletions cut 3 bases from V and 2 bases from J, with 18 bases between. This CDR3 has 17 amino acids. The CDR3 loop reads CASSYETDLGTGNTIYF. In nucleotides, the CDR3 is TGCGCCAGCAGCTACGAGACAGACCTGGGAACTGGAAACACCATATATTTT.

This chain links TRBV6-1 with TRBJ2-2; 8 nucleotides line up with TRBD1. CDR3 length equals 17 residues. Germline loops: CDR1 MNHNS, CDR2 SASEGT. V dropped 3 bases and J dropped 2; count of bases not matched to a gene: 8. CDR3 region: CASSDPRQGLNTGELFF. The CDR3 coding sequence is TGTGCCAGCAGTGACCCTCGACAGGGGCTCAACACCGGGGAGCTGTTTTTT.

The J gene is TRBJ2-7, the V gene TRBV6-5; 9 bases line up with TRBD1. This CDR3 is built from 14 residues. CDR1 and CDR2 from the germline V gene are MNHEY and SVGAGI. The J segment lost 1 base and the V segment lost 2 bases, leaving 0 bases of the junction unmatched. The DNA for the CDR3 is TGTGCCAGCAGTTACGACAGGGGGTCCTACGAGCAGTACTTC. Translating it yields CASSYDRGSYEQYF.

This rearrangement joins TRBV11-2 to TRBJ1-5, with D perhaps matching TRBD1 (6 bases). The germline V gene has CDR1 SGHAT and CDR2 FQNNGV. CDR3 length: 15 residues. V lost 5 bases and J lost 1, with 12 bases in between. The CDR3 coding sequence is TGTGCCAGCAGCCGTGACAGGCGCAGCAATCAGCCCCAGCATTTT. As protein: CASSRDRRSNQPQHF. The full variable domain, rest sourced from reference TRBV11-2 and TRBJ1-5, is EAGVAQSPRYKIIEKRQSVAFWCNPISGHATLYWYQQILGQGPKLLIQFQNNGVVDDSQLPKDRFSAERLKGVDSTLKIQPAKLEDSAVYLCASSRDRRSNQPQHFGDGTRLSIL.

This clone was found once. The chain uses TRBV10-3 and TRBJ2-5, with a tentative D call TRBD2 (5 bases). Trimming stripped 5 bases from V and 5 bases from J, with 9 bases between. The CDR3 is made up of 12 amino acids. Germline-derived CDR1 and CDR2 are ENHRY and SYGVKD. CDR3 protein: CAISKGVETQYF. The CDR3 DNA is TGTGCCATCAGTAAGGGAGTGGAGACCCAGTACTTC.